This T cell receptor beta chain is drawn from a study of response to subunit inactivated influenza vaccine. Study-level results: Seasonal influenza vaccination, on each occasion, was suggested by the authors to recruit few new T cells.

CDR3 length: 14 residues. Germline CDR1 and CDR2: MNHNS and SASEGT. The V end lost 8 bases, the J end lost 0 bases, and 14 bases lay between the germline ends. A note on this clonotype: Antigen unknown.

A single record per CDR3 protein comes from TCRdb applying MiXCR to the RT-PCR reads. The sample lists about 480,000 distinct CDR3 sequences, approximately 24% occurring once. This TCR was recovered from a man aged 50 or older who received an inactivated influenza vaccine. Here the sequenced sample was CD4+ T cells sorted from PBMCs, taken roughly 5 days after vaccination. V and J are TRBV6-1 and TRBJ2-7; possible D gene TRBD1, 6 bases. CDR3 nucleotides: TGTGCCAGCGTAATGACAGGCATCTCCTACGAGCAGTACTTC. Translating it yields CASVMTGISYEQYF.